The 30 T cell receptor beta chains below were found in one sample sequenced in a study of T cell repertoires in cytomegalovirus infection (dated by TCRdb to the late 2010s). This sample was sequenced with an Illumina HiSeq 1500. In TCRdb, the public reads were trimmed at Q25 with fastp and aligned with MiXCR, with productive beta chains retained. CDR3 protein sequences are deduplicated, and each keeps its most common genes and DNA. The sample includes about 600,000 distinct CDR3 sequences, with 20% to 30% observed a single time. The ten largest clones add up to less than 9.5% of the sample. Sample: CD8+ T cells from PBMCs. The receptors here all came from a human donor in good health (CMV status not recorded). Some clones in this sample may be carry-over from other donors' samples.

This clonotype was observed at least ten times. The genes are TRBV7-3 and TRBJ2-1; 13 bases map to TRBD2. This CDR3 is built from 15 residues. Germline V gene sequence: CDR1 SGHTA, CDR2 FQGTGA. V gave up 9 bases and J gave up 6 bases; unmatched junction bases: 8. The CDR3 DNA follows: TGTGCCAGTCTGGCACTAGCGGGGGGGGGCAATGAGCAGTTCTTC. The encoded protein is CASLALAGGGNEQFF.

This clonotype has a handful of counts. The V gene is TRBV6-2 or TRBV6-3, the J gene TRBJ2-2, with D maybe TRBD2 (6 bases). Germline V gene sequence: CDR1 MNHEY, CDR2 SVGEGT. The CDR3 loop spans 16 amino acids. The V and J ends lost 0 bases and 1 base respectively, with 9 bases between them. Here the CDR3 DNA reads TGTGCCAGCAGTTACTCGAAGGGACTGAACACCGGGGAGCTGTTTTTT. Protein sequence: CASSYSKGLNTGELFF.

In its sample, this clonotype was seen a few times. This chain joins TRBV2 and TRBJ2-3; D not resolved. Trimming pared 4 bases from V and 1 base from J, leaving 12 bases between. Germline CDR1 is SNHLY and CDR2 is FYNNEI. This CDR3 contains 15 residues. CDR3 amino acids: CASSVPGLGTDTQYF. The CDR3 coding sequence is TGTGCCAGCAGTGTCCCCGGCCTCGGCACAGATACGCAGTATTTT.

The chain recombines TRBV7-2 with TRBJ2-5; 9 nucleotides agree with TRBD2. The V segment lost 5 bases and the J segment 5 bases; nucleotides outside the gene matches: 15. Germline V gene lookup returns CDR1 SGHTA and CDR2 FQGNSA. CDR3 length: 17 residues. The DNA for the CDR3 is TGTGCCAGCAGCCTACCTAGTCAGCGGGGGGTGATGGAGACCCAGTACTTC. It specifies CASSLPSQRGVMETQYF. Looking up the rest from reference TRBV7-2 and TRBJ2-5 gives the full variable domain: GAGVSQSPSNKVTEKGKDVELRCDPISGHTALYWYRQSLGQGLEFLIYFQGNSAPDKSGLPSDRFSAERTGGSVSTLTIQRTQQEDSAVYLCASSLPSQRGVMETQYFGPGTRLLVL.

This clonotype was counted only a few times. The chain recombines TRBV12-3 or TRBV12-4 with TRBJ2-3; the match to TRBD2 covers 7 bases. This CDR3 comprises 15 residues. Germline trimming cut 6 bases from V and 3 bases from J; bases unmatched to any gene: 9. This CDR3 reads CASSPPPGLTDTQYF. DNA for the CDR3: TGTGCCAGCAGCCCACCCCCGGGACTAACAGATACGCAGTATTTT.

About this clonotype: Just one base apart from a much larger clone, this may be a read error. This chain uses TRBV7-6 with TRBJ2-3; D unresolved. Germline-derived CDR1 and CDR2 are SGHVS and FNYEAQ. The CDR3 contains 17 residues. CDR3 nucleotide sequence: TGTGTCAGCAGCTTAGGGTCCGGCACAACTAGCACAGATACGCAGTATTTT. This translates into CVSSLGSGTTSTDTQYF.

This rearrangement joins TRBV7-9 to TRBJ2-3, with TRBD2 as a possible D gene (5 bases). CDR3 length: 15 amino acids. V lost 4 bases to trimming and J lost 3 bases, with 14 bases between them. Looked up from germline, CDR1 is SEHNR and CDR2 is FQNEAQ (reference sequence). Here the CDR3 reads CASSSLEGRTDTQYF. CDR3 DNA: TGTGCCAGCAGCTCCCTAGAAGGGAGAACAGATACGCAGTATTTT.

The gene calls are TRBV29-1 and TRBJ2-3; 7 nucleotides agree with TRBD1. V lost 0 bases, J lost 4 bases, and 7 bases stayed unmatched. Germline CDR1 reads SQVTM; CDR2 reads ANQGSEA. The CDR3 extends over 15 amino acids. The CDR3 DNA is TGCAGCGTTGAAGAAGGCTACAGGGGATCAGATACGCAGTATTTT. As protein: CSVEEGYRGSDTQYF.

The gene calls are TRBV29-1 and TRBJ2-7, with 8 bases identical to TRBD1. The CDR3 consists of 11 residues. V lost 5 bases to trimming and J lost 6 bases; unmatched junction nucleotides: 3. Germline CDR1 SQVTM, CDR2 ANQGSEA. Here the CDR3 DNA reads TGCAGCGTTCTACAGGGGGGCGAGCAGTACTTC. Residues: CSVLQGGEQYF.

This clonotype was counted only a few times. The rearrangement joins TRBV28 to TRBJ1-4, with no clear D. Germline lookup yields CDR1 MDHEN and CDR2 SYDVKM. This CDR3 comprises 13 residues. V was shortened by 4 bases and J by 4 bases, with 7 bases between the two germline ends. CDR3 in amino acids: CASSSPDNEKLFF. In DNA, the CDR3 is TGTGCCAGCAGTTCTCCAGATAATGAAAAACTGTTTTTT.

This clonotype was found a few times. This chain links TRBV10-3 with TRBJ2-7; D is unclear. Trimming shortened V by 7 bases and J by 0 bases, and 7 bases separated the two germline ends. The CDR3 is 12 residues long. Germline CDR1 reads ENHRY; CDR2 reads SYGVKD. CDR3: CAIMSDSYEQYV. CDR3 sequence (DNA): TGTGCCATCATGAGCGACTCCTACGAGCAGTACGTC.

The chain links TRBV7-2 to TRBJ2-5; TRBD1 or TRBD2 may be the D gene (7 bases each). The V gene lost 7 bases and the J gene lost 0 bases, with 15 bases spanning the gap. The CDR3 is 15 residues long. Germline V CDR1 and CDR2: SGHTA, FQGNSA. The CDR3 loop is CASTQGGQNQETQYF. The CDR3 DNA is TGTGCCAGCACCCAGGGGGGGCAGAACCAAGAGACCCAGTACTTC.

V and J are TRBV29-1 and TRBJ2-3, with 12 nucleotides matching TRBD1. V lost 7 bases to trimming and J lost 1 base; unmatched junction nucleotides: 12. The CDR3 sequence is 17 residues long. Germline-derived CDR1 and CDR2 are SQVTM and ANQGSEA. CDR3 in DNA: TGCAGCGCAAACCTCCGGGACAGGGGGCCTCGCACAGATACGCAGTATTTT. Residues: CSANLRDRGPRTDTQYF.

The chain has TRBV7-9 and TRBJ2-2; D tentatively fits TRBD1 or TRBD2 (5 bases each). CDR1 is SEHNR and CDR2 is FQNEAQ in the germline V gene (reference sequence). Trimming left V 4 bases short and J 15 bases short, with 18 bases between. The CDR3 consists of 13 residues. The chain's CDR3 is CASSSPGLLKMFF. For the CDR3, the DNA is TGTGCCAGCAGCTCCCCGGGGCTCCTCAAGATGTTTTTT.

This clonotype was detected only a few times. This chain links TRBV12-3 or TRBV12-4 with TRBJ2-5; TRBD2 matches at 13 bases. The CDR3 has 16 residues. Trimming took 4 bases from V and 5 from J; bases not matched to a gene: 7. The CDR3 here is CASSYPGLAGMETQYF. For the CDR3, the DNA is TGTGCCAGCAGTTACCCGGGACTAGCGGGGATGGAGACCCAGTACTTC.

The chain uses TRBV20-1 and TRBJ2-1, with no clear D. This CDR3 has 12 amino acids. Germline-derived CDR1 and CDR2 are DFQATT and SNEGSKA (reference sequence). V was clipped by 3 bases and J by 4 bases, with 7 bases between them. CDR3 amino acids: CSARDPYNEQFF. The CDR3 nucleotides read TGCAGTGCTAGGGACCCATACAATGAGCAGTTCTTC.

A few counts support this clonotype. V is TRBV20-1 and J is TRBJ2-4, with D possibly TRBD2 on 7 matching bases. The CDR3 loop spans 13 amino acids. From germline, CDR1 is DFQATT and CDR2 SNEGSKA (reference sequence). V lost 1 base to trimming and J lost 6 bases, with 10 bases between them. CDR3 region: CSARVRGGNIQYF. The CDR3 nucleotides read TGCAGTGCTAGAGTGAGGGGGGGAAACATTCAGTACTTC.

This clonotype was observed a handful of times. Here the CDR3 DNA reads TGTGCCAGCATTCCCTCATGGAGGGATGACGGGGAGCTGTTTTTT. Translating it yields CASIPSWRDDGELFF. This chain connects TRBV12-3 or TRBV12-4 to TRBJ2-2, with D possibly being TRBD2 (6 bases). Trimming left V 7 bases short and J 7 bases short, with 19 bases between. CDR3 size: 15 residues.

In DNA, the CDR3 is TGTGCCAGCAGGTCTCCGGGACCGCTTAGCACAGATACGCAGTATTTT. This sequence encodes CASRSPGPLSTDTQYF. The genes are TRBV5-4 and TRBJ2-3, with D perhaps assigned TRBD1 or TRBD2 (5 bases each). This CDR3 spans 16 amino acids. Trimming stripped 5 bases from V and 0 bases from J, with 16 bases between. Germline V lookup: CDR1 SGHNT, CDR2 YYREEE (reference sequence).

This clonotype was recorded a few times. The chain combines TRBV20-1 with TRBJ1-1; D is unresolved. V was shortened by 4 bases and J by 7 bases, with 10 bases between the two germline ends. Germline V gene data show CDR1 as DFQATT and CDR2 as SNEGSKA (reference sequence). The CDR3 is 11 amino acids. CDR3 in amino acids: CSATESYEAFF. CDR3 bases: TGCAGTGCTACCGAAAGCTATGAAGCTTTCTTT.

This chain joins TRBV9 and TRBJ1-2, with 8 bases that match TRBD1. The CDR3 is 14 amino acids. The J segment lost 0 bases and the V segment lost 5 bases, leaving 3 bases of the junction unmatched. Germline assignment: CDR1 SGDLS and CDR2 YYNGEE. The CDR3 protein is CASRDRAPNYGYTF. The CDR3 DNA sequence: TGTGCCAGCAGGGACAGGGCCCCTAACTATGGCTACACCTTC.

The chain links TRBV6-5 to TRBJ2-5; D remains unclear. Germline loops: CDR1 MNHEY, CDR2 SVGAGI. V lost 0 bases and J lost 2, with 7 bases in between. The CDR3 is made up of 14 amino acids. CDR3 bases: TGTGCCAGCAGTTACTCTGCGGATCAAGAGACCCAGTACTTC. It yields the protein CASSYSADQETQYF.

This clonotype showed up many times. The chain carries TRBV7-9 and TRBJ1-1, with D unresolved. With 4 bases removed from V and 1 base from J, the gap between germline ends came to 13 bases. CDR3 length equals 15 residues. Looked up from germline, CDR1 is SEHNR and CDR2 is FQNEAQ (reference sequence). In DNA, the CDR3 is TGTGCCAGCAGCTCCTCCAGGATTGGGAACACTGAAGCTTTCTTT. Translated, it gives CASSSSRIGNTEAFF.

The table lists this clonotype with a few counts. The rearrangement links TRBV27 to TRBJ2-3, with unresolved D. Germline V gives CDR1 MNHEY, CDR2 SMNVEV (reference sequence). The germline V and J ends were trimmed by 5 bases and 4 bases, with 7 bases remaining between them. The CDR3 has 12 residues. The CDR3 is CASSRAADTQYF. As DNA, the CDR3 is TGTGCCAGCAGTCGGGCTGCAGATACGCAGTATTTT.

This clonotype was seen only a few times. This chain links TRBV10-3 with TRBJ2-5; either TRBD1 or TRBD2 may fit D (6 bases each). The CDR3 runs 13 residues. The V and J ends lost 8 bases and 4 bases respectively, with 14 bases between them. CDR1 and CDR2 (germline): ENHRY, SYGVKD. The CDR3 coding sequence is TGTGCCATCGGTGGGGGGCCAGGAGAGACCCAGTACTTC. As protein: CAIGGGPGETQYF.

In the case of this clonotype: Since a much larger clone is just one base distant, this may be a read error. The V gene is TRBV15, the J gene TRBJ1-1, with D perhaps matching TRBD1 (5 bases). Germline CDR1 LNHNV, CDR2 YYDKDF (reference sequence). The CDR3 loop spans 17 amino acids. Here the CDR3 reads CVTSRGEEDYMNTEAFF. The CDR3 DNA reads TGTGTCACCAGCAGAGGGGAGGAAGATTATATGAACACTGAAGCTTTCTTT.

This clonotype has just a few counts. This sequence joins TRBV10-3 and TRBJ2-7; 9 nucleotides match TRBD1. CDR1 ENHRY and CDR2 SYGVKD come from the germline V gene. The J segment lost 2 bases and the V segment lost 6 bases, leaving 5 bases of the junction unmatched. The CDR3 runs 14 residues. This CDR3 reads CAIRGGTGTYEQYF. CDR3 DNA sequence: TGTGCCATCAGGGGGGGGACAGGGACCTACGAGCAGTACTTC.

The chain combines TRBV5-6 with TRBJ1-1, with D tentatively TRBD1 (5 bases). Germline-derived CDR1 and CDR2 are SGHDT and YYEEEE. Trimming stripped 6 bases from V and 3 bases from J, with 18 bases between. The CDR3 has 15 amino acids. The CDR3 nucleotides read TGTGCCAGCAACTTTAAGGGCAGGGAAGACACTGAAGCTTTCTTT. Translated, it gives CASNFKGREDTEAFF.

This chain links TRBV7-9 with TRBJ2-7; the D gene is possibly TRBD2 (5 bases). CDR3 length equals 15 residues. The germline V gene encodes CDR1 SEHNR and CDR2 FQNEAQ (reference sequence). The V end was cut by 5 bases, the J end by 2 bases, with 16 bases between. CDR3: CASSPGLGFTYEQYF. As DNA, the CDR3 is TGTGCCAGCAGCCCAGGACTGGGATTTACCTACGAGCAGTACTTC. The full variable domain, in which reference TRBV7-9 and TRBJ2-7 provide the parts outside the CDR3, is DTGVSQNPRHKITKRGQNVTFRCDPISEHNRLYWYRQTLGQGPEFLTYFQNEAQLEKSRLLSDRFSAERPKGSFSTLEIQRTEQGDSAMYLCASSPGLGFTYEQYFGPGTRLTVT.

The chain is built from TRBV6-5 and TRBJ2-1; D remains unclear. The CDR3 loop spans 14 amino acids. V lost 8 bases and J 9 bases, leaving 20 bases between the germline ends. Germline CDR1 and CDR2: MNHEY and SVGAGI. CDR3 nucleotide sequence: TGTGCCAGCGTTAAACGGACCGTCCCTCTTGAGCAGTTCTTC. Translating gives CASVKRTVPLEQFF.